One and the same sample provided the 29 T cell receptor beta chains below, sequenced in a study of graft-versus-host responses after intestinal transplantation. Data came from immunoSEQ multiplex PCR; TCRdb stores just in-frame clones and leaves some out. The sample holds 8,000 to 11,000 clones, about 28% seen once. The input for sequencing was alloreactive CD4+ T cells from a mixed lymphocyte reaction culture, taken before transplantation. Stated subset: CFSE-low proliferating T cells sorted from roughly 6-day pre-transplant mixed lymphocyte reaction (GvH or HvG direction). These receptors were collected from a human patient who was an organ donor for intestinal transplantation.

With respect to this clone: This sequence may be a read error, since a much larger clone differs from it by one base. The V and J genes are TRBV5-3 and TRBJ2-7; TRBD2 might be the D (6 bases). TRBV5-3 is an ORF, and what it does is uncertain. The CDR3 totals 12 residues. The CDR3 bases are TGTGCCAGCAGCTTGGGGGGCTACGAGCAGTACTTC. Translated, it gives CASSLGGYEQYF.

Note on this clone: The junction departs from the called germline gene at one end, perhaps through a read error. This chain connects TRBV6-6 to TRBJ1-5; possibly TRBD1 for D (6 bases). The germline V gene encodes CDR1 MNHNY and CDR2 SVGAGI (reference sequence). The CDR3 runs 15 residues. The CDR3 loop is CAISDWLTGNQPQHF. The CDR3 DNA reads as TGTGCCATCAGTGATTGGTTGACAGGTAATCAGCCCCAGCATTTT.

The chain links TRBV11-3 to TRBJ2-7; D not resolved. This CDR3 has 13 residues. The germline V gene encodes CDR1 SGHNT and CDR2 YENEEA. V dropped 1 base and J dropped 2 bases, with 6 bases sitting between them. Here the CDR3 DNA reads TGTGCCAGCAGCTTAGCTGGGGCCTACGAGCAGTACTTC. Protein sequence: CASSLAGAYEQYF.

In its sample, this clone was seen a few times. The same CDR3 also results from other DNA sequences found in this sample. The V call is TRBV25-1, the J call TRBJ2-7, with D possibly being TRBD1 (6 bases). There are 12 residues in the CDR3. In germline, CDR1 is MGHDK, CDR2 SYGVNS. Trimming cost V 3 bases and J 12 bases, with 15 bases left between them. The CDR3 loop is CASSDLGGQRYF. CDR3 nucleotides: TGTGCCAGCAGTGACCTCGGTGGACAGCGGTACTTC.

In its sample, this clone ranks as medium-sized. The chain is built from TRBV28 and TRBJ2-7; TRBD1 matches at 10 bases. The V gene end was trimmed by 4 bases and the J gene end by 3 bases; junction bases not matched to a gene: 0. The CDR3 spans 13 residues. Germline V lookup: CDR1 MDHEN, CDR2 SYDVKM. CDR3 loop: CASSWTGGYEQYF. CDR3 in DNA: TGTGCCAGCAGTTGGACAGGGGGCTACGAGCAGTACTTC.

This clone is medium-sized by share. The V call is TRBV5-1, the J call TRBJ2-3; D possibly corresponds to TRBD1 (6 bases). Germline V gives CDR1 SGHRS, CDR2 YFSETQ. The CDR3 is 14 amino acids. V lost 2 bases to trimming and J lost 1 base, with 8 bases between them. The CDR3 sequence: CASSFAGGTDTQYF. The CDR3 bases are TGCGCCAGCAGCTTTGCAGGGGGCACAGATACGCAGTATTTT.

This clone has only a few counts. The rearrangement links TRBV2 to TRBJ2-1; TRBD2 might be the D (6 bases). Germline loops: CDR1 SNHLY, CDR2 FYNNEI. V was clipped by 4 bases and J by 6 bases, with 10 bases between them. This CDR3 region has 13 residues. The CDR3 here is CASSGTIFNEQFF. CDR3 in DNA: TGTGCCAGCAGTGGGACTATTTTCAATGAGCAGTTCTTC.

This clone is medium-sized (0.01 to 0.1%). The chain links TRBV4-2 to TRBJ1-3; maybe TRBD1 (6 bases). CDR1 LGHNA and CDR2 YNFKEQ come from the germline V gene. The CDR3 covers 16 residues. With 2 bases removed from V and 0 bases from J, the gap between germline ends came to 11 bases. The CDR3 spells CASSQSRTVSGNTIYF. The CDR3 DNA reads TGTGCCAGCAGCCAAAGTCGGACAGTCTCTGGAAACACCATATATTTT.

The gene calls are TRBV19 and TRBJ1-2; D possibly corresponds to TRBD1 (5 bases). Germline CDR1 is LNHDA and CDR2 is SQIVND (reference sequence). The CDR3 totals 13 residues. V was trimmed by 3 bases and J by 8 bases, leaving 13 bases between them. The CDR3 sequence: CASSMGHGGGYTF. CDR3 coding DNA: TGTGCCAGTAGTATGGGTCATGGGGGAGGCTACACCTTC.

V gene TRBV7-2 combines with J gene TRBJ2-7, with a tentative D call TRBD1 (6 bases). The CDR3 totals 16 residues. CDR1 is SGHTA, CDR2 FQGNSA, per germline. Trimming removed 5 bases from V and 4 bases from J, with 21 bases in between. DNA for the CDR3: TGTGCCAGCAGCCTACCGATGGACAGATTCACTTACGAGCAGTACTTC. The encoded protein is CASSLPMDRFTYEQYF.

This clone showed up just a few times. The genes are TRBV19 and TRBJ1-1, with 9 bases aligning to TRBD1. The CDR3 length is 14 residues. Looked up from germline, CDR1 is LNHDA and CDR2 is SQIVND (reference sequence). V was pared by 4 bases and J by 5 bases, with 5 bases of the junction left unmatched. The CDR3 DNA reads TGTGCCAGTAGTACACAGGGGGCGCGGACTGAAGCTTTCTTT. Its protein is CASSTQGARTEAFF.

The V and J genes are TRBV28 and TRBJ1-1, with 11 bases that match TRBD1. Germline V gene data show CDR1 as MDHEN and CDR2 as SYDVKM. Trimming at V came to 6 bases and at J to 4 bases, leaving 16 bases not matched to a gene. The CDR3 loop spans 18 amino acids. Written as DNA, the CDR3 is TGTGCCAGCAGAAGGCCCGTCCGGACAGGGGGCATAGGCACTGAAGCTTTCTTT. The encoded protein is CASRRPVRTGGIGTEAFF.

This rearrangement joins TRBV5-1 to TRBJ1-1; possibly TRBD1 for D (5 bases). The germline V and J ends were trimmed by 4 bases and 3 bases, with 16 bases remaining between them. The CDR3 runs to 15 residues. Germline V CDR1 and CDR2: SGHRS, YFSETQ. CDR3 DNA sequence: TGCGCCAGCAGCACCGGGACCCAGGTAGACACTGAAGCTTTCTTT. This codes for CASSTGTQVDTEAFF.

This chain joins TRBV5-1 and TRBJ1-1; D call uncertain. The CDR3 covers 15 residues. Germline loops: CDR1 SGHRS, CDR2 YFSETQ. The V gene lost 2 bases and the J gene lost 4 bases, with 15 bases spanning the gap. CDR3 in amino acids: CASSFLGLPSTEAFF. In DNA, the CDR3 is TGCGCCAGCAGCTTTTTAGGGTTGCCGAGCACTGAAGCTTTCTTT.

The chain is built from TRBV10-2 and TRBJ2-5; 7 nucleotides match TRBD2. This CDR3 is built from 14 residues. Trimming cost V 2 bases and J 2 bases; bases outside gene matches: 2. CDR1 and CDR2 from the germline V gene are WSHSY and SAAADI. As DNA, the CDR3 is TGCGCCAGCAGTGAGGGCGGGGGTCAAGAGACCCAGTACTTC. It encodes CASSEGGGQETQYF.

The CDR3 DNA sequence: TGTGCCACCAGCAGAGGAAGCCTTGGGGCATCCTACGAGCAGTACTTC. Residues: CATSRGSLGASYEQYF. V is TRBV15 and J is TRBJ2-7; D is perhaps TRBD1 (5 bases). Trimming took off 1 base at V and 1 base at J, with 14 bases between the two ends. CDR1 LNHNV and CDR2 YYDKDF come from the germline V gene (reference sequence). The CDR3 has 16 amino acids.

This chain links TRBV30 with TRBJ1-2; D is undetermined. CDR3 length: 12 residues. Trimming cost V 1 base and J 5 bases, with 8 bases left between them. Germline V gene lookup returns CDR1 GTSNPN and CDR2 SVGIG (reference sequence). The CDR3 DNA reads as TGTGCCTGGAGTGGACTGAATTATGGCTACACCTTC. This translates into CAWSGLNYGYTF.

The chain joins TRBV5-1 to TRBJ2-5; 13 bases line up with TRBD2. The trim removed 4 bases at V and 5 bases at J, leaving 14 bases unmatched. The germline V gene has CDR1 SGHRS and CDR2 YFSETQ. CDR3 length: 18 residues. The CDR3 nucleotides read TGCGCCAGCAGCCGGGTGCGGCTACTAGCGGGGGGGCCGGAGACCCAGTACTTC. Its protein product is CASSRVRLLAGGPETQYF.

This clone was observed a few times. The chain links TRBV5-4 to TRBJ1-1; tentatively, D is TRBD1 (5 bases). CDR1 and CDR2 (germline): SGHNT, YYREEE (reference sequence). V was pared by 0 bases and J by 3 bases, with 9 bases between. The CDR3 contains 14 residues. The CDR3 DNA reads as TGTGCCAGCAGCTTGGTGGGACCTTACACTGAAGCTTTCTTT. This encodes CASSLVGPYTEAFF.

By its share, this clone is medium-sized (0.01 to 0.1%). The chain is built from TRBV7-9 and TRBJ2-7; D not resolved. From germline, CDR1 is SEHNR and CDR2 FQNEAQ (reference sequence). The length of the CDR3 is 15 residues. Trimming took off 0 bases at V and 7 bases at J, with 16 bases between the two ends. The CDR3 DNA follows: TGTGCCAGCAGCTTAGCTCCAAACACGGTAGGGGAGCAGTACTTC. Protein product: CASSLAPNTVGEQYF.

This clone was seen a few times. The rearrangement uses TRBV6-5 and TRBJ1-2; possibly TRBD1 for D (5 bases). This CDR3 comprises 13 residues. V lost 3 bases and J lost 1, with 6 bases in between. Germline assignment: CDR1 MNHEY and CDR2 SVGAGI. The CDR3 DNA reads TGTGCCAGCAGTTATGGGGGTAACTATGGCTACACCTTC. Protein sequence: CASSYGGNYGYTF.

The V gene is TRBV19, the J gene TRBJ1-1, with TRBD1 matching 10 bases. The CDR3 covers 16 residues. Germline assignment: CDR1 LNHDA and CDR2 SQIVND (reference sequence). Trimming removed 3 bases from V and 3 bases from J; junction bases left unmatched: 7. The CDR3 DNA is TGTGCCAGTAGTATCGGTGGGGACAGGGGACACACTGAAGCTTTCTTT. Encoded protein: CASSIGGDRGHTEAFF.

A few counts support this clone. This may be a read error, as it is one base from a much larger clone. The chain links TRBV7-9 to TRBJ1-2; possible D gene TRBD1, 6 bases. Germline V gene sequence: CDR1 SEHNR, CDR2 FQNEAQ (reference sequence). V was pared by 3 bases and J by 4 bases, with 6 bases between. The CDR3 spans 12 residues. CDR3 sequence reads: CASSLGAYGYTF. CDR3 nucleotides: TGTGCCAGCAGCTTGGGGGCCTATGGCTACACCTTC. Supplemented by reference TRBV7-9 and TRBJ1-2, the full variable domain reads DTGVSQNPRHKITKRGQNVTFRCDPISEHNRLYWYRQTLGQGPEFLTYFQNEAQLEKSRLLSDRFSAERPKGSFSTLEIQRTEQGDSAMYLCASSLGAYGYTFGSGTRLTVV.

This clone was detected a few times. The chain joins TRBV19 to TRBJ1-5; TRBD1 agrees at 10 bases. Germline lookup yields CDR1 LNHDA and CDR2 SQIVND (reference sequence). The CDR3 extends over 15 amino acids. Germline trimming cut 6 bases from V and 6 bases from J; bases unmatched to any gene: 8. CDR3 amino acids: CASSATGGTGQPQHF. CDR3 nucleotides: TGTGCCAGTAGCGCGACAGGGGGCACTGGTCAGCCCCAGCATTTT.

This clone was counted between two and nine times. V usage is TRBV11-2 and J usage is TRBJ2-2; 9 bases line up with TRBD1. This CDR3 comprises 15 residues. The V segment lost 5 bases and the J segment 9 bases; nucleotides outside the gene matches: 10. Germline V CDR1 and CDR2: SGHAT, FQNNGV. CDR3 coding DNA: TGTGCCAGCAGCCCCGGACAGGGGAAAAGCCGGGAGCTGTTTTTT. The encoded protein is CASSPGQGKSRELFF.

This clone was seen a handful of times. The chain combines TRBV12-5 with TRBJ1-5; 10 bases are shared with TRBD1. Germline V lookup: CDR1 LGHNT, CDR2 FRNRAP. This CDR3 contains 15 residues. J lost 7 bases, V lost 1 base, and 4 bases had no gene match. This CDR3 is CASGLGTGGLQPQHF. Written as DNA, the CDR3 is TGTGCTAGTGGTTTGGGGACAGGGGGGTTACAGCCCCAGCATTTT.

This chain uses TRBV7-9 with TRBJ2-3, with 14 bases aligning to TRBD2. This CDR3 has 16 residues. CDR1 is SEHNR and CDR2 is FQNEAQ in the germline V gene (reference sequence). V dropped 3 bases and J dropped 4; count of bases not matched to a gene: 3. CDR3 protein: CASSLTSGGASDTQYF. The CDR3 nucleotides are TGTGCCAGCAGCTTGACTAGCGGGGGGGCTTCAGATACGCAGTATTTT.

The genes are TRBV4-2 and TRBJ1-5; D remains unclear. Deletions cut 0 bases from V and 9 bases from J, with 21 bases between. Germline CDR1 and CDR2: LGHNA and YNFKEQ. The CDR3 is 17 residues long. The CDR3 spells CASSQDSFKNPWWPQHF. CDR3 nucleotide sequence: TGTGCCAGCAGCCAAGATTCATTCAAGAACCCCTGGTGGCCCCAGCATTTT.

The V call is TRBV2, the J call TRBJ1-5; 9 bases map to TRBD1. V lost 6 bases, J lost 3 bases, and 0 bases stayed unmatched. The CDR3 has 13 amino acids. Germline V CDR1 and CDR2: SNHLY, FYNNEI. The DNA of the CDR3 is TGTGCCAGCAGACAGGGGGCCAATCAGCCCCAGCATTTT. It specifies CASRQGANQPQHF.